The 27 T cell receptor beta chains presented below share a single source sample, sequenced in a study of graft-versus-host responses after intestinal transplantation. The protocol was immunoSEQ multiplex PCR, while the TCRdb copy is restricted to in-frame clones and leaves out a portion. The sample holds fewer than 45,000 clones, 91% seen once. Sequenced here: PBMCs, sampled 300 to 330 days after intestinal transplant. These receptors were taken from a human patient who received an intestinal transplant, so some T cells may come from the graft donor.

This chain connects TRBV5-1 to TRBJ2-7, with TRBD2 matching over 11 bases. The trim removed 1 base at V and 4 bases at J, leaving 1 base unmatched. The CDR3 is 14 residues long. Germline V gene lookup returns CDR1 SGHRS and CDR2 YFSETQ. The DNA for the CDR3 is TGCGCCAGCAGCTTGACTAGCGGGAGTTACGAGCAGTACTTC. It is translated as CASSLTSGSYEQYF.

This clone is termed medium-sized. This chain connects TRBV11-2 to TRBJ1-1, with D uncertain. Trimming took off 2 bases at V and 1 base at J, with 5 bases between the two ends. Germline assignment: CDR1 SGHAT and CDR2 FQNNGV. The CDR3 is 13 residues long. CDR3 sequence: CASSLRANTEAFF. CDR3 coding DNA: TGTGCCAGCAGCTTAAGAGCGAACACTGAAGCTTTCTTT.

The gene calls are TRBV4-2 and TRBJ1-5; TRBD1 might be the D (5 bases). The CDR3 has 14 residues. Trimming shortened V by 1 base and J by 5 bases, and 9 bases separated the two germline ends. CDR1 and CDR2 (germline): LGHNA, YNFKEQ. This CDR3 reads CASSQGEGDQPQHF. In DNA, the CDR3 is TGTGCCAGCAGCCAAGGGGAAGGGGATCAGCCCCAGCATTTT.

The J gene is TRBJ1-3, the V gene TRBV6-6; D not certain. With 6 bases removed from V and 7 bases from J, the gap between germline ends came to 7 bases. CDR3 length: 11 amino acids. The germline gives CDR1 MNHNY, CDR2 SVGAGI (reference sequence). CDR3 in DNA: TGTGCCAGCAGAGACGGGAACACCATATATTTT. It yields the protein CASRDGNTIYF.

The chain couples TRBV15 to TRBJ2-7, with a weak D call TRBD2 (5 bases). Trimming took off 3 bases at V and 3 bases at J, with 6 bases between the two ends. Looked up from germline, CDR1 is LNHNV and CDR2 is YYDKDF (reference sequence). The CDR3 is 12 residues long. The CDR3 nucleotides read TGTGCCACCAGCAGCGACTACTACGAGCAGTACTTC. As protein: CATSSDYYEQYF.

CDR3: CASSVDRVIFYGYTF. CDR3 DNA sequence: TGTGCCAGCAGTGTAGACAGGGTAATTTTCTATGGCTACACCTTC. V and J are TRBV6-1 and TRBJ1-2, with TRBD1 identical over 7 bases. Germline loops: CDR1 MNHNS, CDR2 SASEGT. The J segment lost 4 bases and the V segment lost 4 bases, leaving 9 bases of the junction unmatched. CDR3 length: 15 amino acids.

The gene calls are TRBV6-1 and TRBJ1-2; 10 nucleotides line up with TRBD1. Germline V CDR1 and CDR2: MNHNS, SASEGT. The CDR3 has 15 amino acids. The V gene end was trimmed by 1 base and the J gene end by 8 bases; junction bases not matched to a gene: 7. The chain's CDR3 is CASSEVGTGVGGYTF. The CDR3 nucleotides read TGTGCCAGCAGTGAAGTGGGGACAGGGGTAGGAGGCTACACCTTC.

V and J are TRBV9 and TRBJ1-4; TRBD1 matches at 9 bases. J was trimmed by 4 bases and V by 0 bases; bases with no gene match: 7. The length of the CDR3 is 17 residues. Germline assignment: CDR1 SGDLS and CDR2 YYNGEE. The chain's CDR3 is CASSVATGDRVNEKLFF. CDR3 nucleotide sequence: TGTGCCAGCAGCGTAGCTACGGGGGACAGGGTTAATGAAAAACTGTTTTTT.

Here the CDR3 reads CASRRPTDTQYF. DNA for the CDR3: TGTGCCAGCCGCCGACCCACAGATACGCAGTATTTT. V and J are TRBV28 and TRBJ2-3; D is ambiguous. Trimming removed 8 bases from V and 2 bases from J, with 8 bases in between. From germline, CDR1 is MDHEN and CDR2 SYDVKM. The CDR3 totals 12 residues.

The chain is built from TRBV5-4 and TRBJ2-5; TRBD2 agrees at 8 bases. CDR1 is SGHNT and CDR2 is YYREEE in the germline V gene (reference sequence). V dropped 0 bases and J dropped 8; count of bases not matched to a gene: 6. CDR3 size: 14 residues. CDR3 bases: TGTGCCAGCAGCTTGGAGACTAGCGCCACAACCCAGTACTTC. Its protein product is CASSLETSATTQYF.

This clone was seen a single time. The chain joins TRBV5-1 to TRBJ1-6; no reliable D call. The CDR3 spans 13 residues. V dropped 4 bases and J dropped 3 bases, with 5 bases sitting between them. Looked up from germline, CDR1 is SGHRS and CDR2 is YFSETQ. CDR3 coding DNA: TGCGCCAGCAGCCTAGACTATAATTCACCCCTCCACTTT. Translated: CASSLDYNSPLHF.

V is TRBV15 and J is TRBJ1-5; D remains unclear. Per germline, CDR1 LNHNV and CDR2 YYDKDF (reference sequence). The CDR3 has 15 residues. V was shortened by 0 bases and J by 2 bases, with 8 bases between the two germline ends. CDR3 in amino acids: CATSRDLRGNQPQHF. The CDR3, as DNA: TGTGCCACCAGCAGAGATCTTCGGGGCAATCAGCCCCAGCATTTT. Full variable domain (outside the CDR3, taken from reference TRBV15 and TRBJ1-5): DAMVIQNPRYQVTQFGKPVTLSCSQTLNHNVMYWYQQKSSQAPKLLFHYYDKDFNNEADTPDNFQSRRPNTSFCFLDIRSPGLGDTAMYLCATSRDLRGNQPQHFGDGTRLSIL.

V usage is TRBV2 and J usage is TRBJ2-5; 7 nucleotides agree with TRBD2. The CDR3 consists of 13 residues. J lost 5 bases, V lost 4 bases, and 4 bases had no gene match. From germline, CDR1 is SNHLY and CDR2 FYNNEI. In DNA, the CDR3 is TGTGCCAGCAGTGCGGGGGGAGAGGAGACCCAGTACTTC. Protein: CASSAGGEETQYF.

This chain links TRBV7-2 with TRBJ2-7; 9 bases line up with TRBD2. CDR1 SGHTA and CDR2 FQGNSA come from the germline V gene. The V segment lost 5 bases and the J segment 1 base; nucleotides outside the gene matches: 6. The CDR3 is 15 residues long. CDR3 sequence: CASSIDSGRSYEQYF. In DNA, the CDR3 is TGTGCCAGCAGCATAGATAGCGGGAGATCCTACGAGCAGTACTTC.

This clone was seen once. The chain is built from TRBV6-1 and TRBJ1-3; TRBD1 might be the D (5 bases). Germline V gene sequence: CDR1 MNHNS, CDR2 SASEGT. Between the trimmed V and J ends, which lost 2 bases and 4 bases, there was a span of 9 bases. This CDR3 is built from 14 residues. The CDR3 nucleotides read TGTGCCAGCAGTGAACGGCAGGGAGGAAACACCATATATTTT. It specifies CASSERQGGNTIYF.

The chain uses TRBV6-5 and TRBJ1-5; D unclear. V was shortened by 5 bases and J by 7 bases, with 12 bases between the two germline ends. CDR3 length equals 13 residues. From germline, CDR1 is MNHEY and CDR2 SVGAGI. Here the CDR3 DNA reads TGTGCCAGCAGTGAAGCTCCCGTGCAGCCCCAGCATTTT. It yields the protein CASSEAPVQPQHF.

The chain is built from TRBV27 and TRBJ2-7; 9 bases map to TRBD1. Germline values: CDR1 MNHEY, CDR2 SMNVEV (reference sequence). CDR3 size: 17 residues. V gave up 4 bases and J gave up 2 bases; unmatched junction bases: 12. The CDR3 reads CASSSPNDRGFPYEQYF. CDR3 DNA sequence: TGTGCCAGCAGTTCCCCTAACGACAGGGGGTTTCCCTACGAGCAGTACTTC.

The chain employs TRBV28 and TRBJ2-5; TRBD2 matches 8 bases. The V gene end was trimmed by 5 bases and the J gene end by 5 bases; junction bases not matched to a gene: 10. The CDR3 is 15 residues long. The germline CDR1 and CDR2 sequences are MDHEN and SYDVKM. Written as DNA, the CDR3 is TGTGCCAGCAGTCCTCGGGGAGCGGGAGAGGAGACCCAGTACTTC. This gives the protein CASSPRGAGEETQYF.

The chain carries TRBV5-5 and TRBJ1-1, with unresolved D. This CDR3 is built from 16 residues. Looked up from germline, CDR1 is SGHKS and CDR2 is YYEKEE (reference sequence). Trimming took 0 bases from V and 5 from J, leaving 17 bases between them. CDR3 residues: CASSLESRFLATEAFF. The CDR3 region has the DNA TGTGCCAGCAGCTTGGAGTCGCGGTTTTTGGCGACTGAAGCTTTCTTT. Full variable domain (missing parts from reference TRBV5-5 and TRBJ1-1): DAGVTQSPTHLIKTRGQQVTLRCSPISGHKSVSWYQQVLGQGPQFIFQYYEKEERGRGNFPDRFSARQFPNYSSELNVNALLLGDSALYLCASSLESRFLATEAFFGQGTRLTVV.

In this sample, this clone turned up once. This chain links TRBV10-2 with TRBJ1-4, with D possibly TRBD1 on 5 matching bases. Trimming stripped 7 bases from V and 0 bases from J, with 12 bases between. Germline V gene data show CDR1 as WSHSY and CDR2 as SAAADI. This CDR3 has 15 residues. This CDR3 is CASKGPPSTNEKLFF. The CDR3 bases are TGCGCCAGCAAGGGACCGCCTTCAACTAATGAAAAACTGTTTTTT.

The chain uses TRBV7-9 and TRBJ2-1; no definite D call. The germline V gene encodes CDR1 SEHNR and CDR2 FQNEAQ (reference sequence). The CDR3 spans 12 residues. Trimming took 4 bases from V and 8 from J, leaving 9 bases between them. In nucleotides, the CDR3 is TGTGCCAGCAGCTCCTATTCGGATGAGCAGTTCTTC. Translating gives CASSSYSDEQFF.

V gene TRBV28 combines with J gene TRBJ2-2; 8 bases line up with TRBD1. CDR1 is MDHEN and CDR2 is SYDVKM in the germline V gene. J was trimmed by 6 bases and V by 5 bases; bases with no gene match: 5. This CDR3 is 14 amino acids long. CDR3 sequence: CASSRSGGSGELFF. The CDR3 DNA follows: TGTGCCAGCAGTCGGTCAGGGGGCTCCGGGGAGCTGTTTTTT.

V is TRBV21-1 and J is TRBJ1-6. TRBV21-1 is shown as a pseudogene. The CDR3 totals 21 residues. For the CDR3, the DNA is TGTGCCAGCAGCAAATCTATGGGGGAGGGGGCAGAGAGCTCCTATAATTCACCCCTCCACTTT. Translated, it gives CASSKSMGEGAESSYNSPLHF.

The V gene is TRBV11-2, the J gene TRBJ2-7; 8 bases line up with TRBD1. This CDR3 region has 17 residues. Germline V gives CDR1 SGHAT, CDR2 FQNNGV. Trimming cost V 3 bases and J 0 bases; bases outside gene matches: 10. CDR3 region: CASSLKVTQGDSYEQYF. CDR3 sequence (DNA): TGTGCCAGCAGCTTGAAGGTAACACAGGGGGACTCCTACGAGCAGTACTTC.

The chain combines TRBV2 with TRBJ1-2; weak D call: TRBD1 (6 bases). Per the germline V gene, CDR1 is SNHLY and CDR2 is FYNNEI. V was pared by 7 bases and J by 4 bases, with 16 bases between. The CDR3 runs to 14 residues. The chain's CDR3 is CASTLKQGSYGYTF. CDR3 nucleotide sequence: TGTGCCAGCACCTTGAAGCAGGGGTCCTATGGCTACACCTTC. Full variable domain (missing parts from reference TRBV2 and TRBJ1-2): EPEVTQTPSHQVTQMGQEVILRCVPISNHLYFYWYRQILGQKVEFLVSFYNNEISEKSEIFDDQFSVERPDGSNFTLKIRSTKLEDSAMYFCASTLKQGSYGYTFGSGTRLTVV.

This chain links TRBV5-6 with TRBJ2-5; 7 nucleotides agree with TRBD1. The CDR3 covers 17 residues. V shed 3 bases and J 5 bases; nucleotides not matched to a gene: 16. In germline, CDR1 is SGHDT, CDR2 YYEEEE. The CDR3 nucleotides read TGTGCCAGCAGCTACAAACGCGCGACAGGGTCTGGGGAGACCCAGTACTTC. Protein sequence: CASSYKRATGSGETQYF. Full variable domain (outside the CDR3, taken from reference TRBV5-6 and TRBJ2-5): DAGVTQSPTHLIKTRGQQVTLRCSPKSGHDTVSWYQQALGQGPQFIFQYYEEEERQRGNFPDRFSGHQFPNYSSELNVNALLLGDSALYLCASSYKRATGSGETQYFGPGTRLLVL.

This chain connects TRBV7-9 to TRBJ1-6; D perhaps matches TRBD1 (5 bases). Deletions cut 4 bases from V and 2 bases from J, with 12 bases between. In germline, CDR1 is SEHNR, CDR2 FQNEAQ (reference sequence). This CDR3 contains 16 residues. DNA of the CDR3: TGTGCCAGCAGCTCCACCAGGGTTGCCTATAATTCACCCCTCCACTTT. It translates to CASSSTRVAYNSPLHF. Looking up the rest from reference TRBV7-9 and TRBJ1-6 gives the full variable domain: DTGVSQNPRHKITKRGQNVTFRCDPISEHNRLYWYRQTLGQGPEFLTYFQNEAQLEKSRLLSDRFSAERPKGSFSTLEIQRTEQGDSAMYLCASSSTRVAYNSPLHFGNGTRLTVT.